This entry is about one TCR beta chain. TCRdb keeps only in-frame clones here, not all; method: immunoSEQ multiplex PCR. The sample lists some 59,000 clones, 80% to 90% occurring once. The source of the sample is a study of cytomegalovirus exposure and HLA in healthy donors. Sequences were obtained from PBMCs. The receptor was isolated from a woman between 18 and 29 years old in good health and CMV-seronegative.

The CDR3 spells CASSVRQGARYNEQFF. Here the CDR3 DNA reads TGTGCCAGCAGTGTGCGACAGGGGGCTAGATACAATGAGCAGTTCTTC. This chain links TRBV6-1 with TRBJ2-1; 10 nucleotides line up with TRBD1. The CDR3 loop spans 16 amino acids. Germline CDR1 reads MNHNS; CDR2 reads SASEGT. The V and J ends lost 4 bases and 4 bases, in that order; junction bases with no gene match: 7.